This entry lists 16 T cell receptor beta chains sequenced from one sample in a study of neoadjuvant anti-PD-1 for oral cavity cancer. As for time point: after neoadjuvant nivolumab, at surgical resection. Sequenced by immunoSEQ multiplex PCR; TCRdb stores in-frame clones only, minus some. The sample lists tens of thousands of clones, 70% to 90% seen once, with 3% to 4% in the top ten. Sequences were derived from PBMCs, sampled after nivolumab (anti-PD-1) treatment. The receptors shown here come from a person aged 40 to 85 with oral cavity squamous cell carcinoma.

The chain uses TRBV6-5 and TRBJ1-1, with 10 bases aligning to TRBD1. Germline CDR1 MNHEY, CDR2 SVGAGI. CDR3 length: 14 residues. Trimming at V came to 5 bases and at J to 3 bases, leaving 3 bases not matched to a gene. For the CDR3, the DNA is TGTGCCAGCAGTAGACAGGGGGCAGACACTGAAGCTTTCTTT. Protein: CASSRQGADTEAFF.

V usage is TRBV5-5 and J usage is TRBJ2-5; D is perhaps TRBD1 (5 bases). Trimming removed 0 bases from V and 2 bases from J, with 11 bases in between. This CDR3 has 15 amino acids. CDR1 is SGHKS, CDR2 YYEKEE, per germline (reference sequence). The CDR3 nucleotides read TGTGCCAGCAGCTTGGAAAGACAGACGCAAGAGACCCAGTACTTC. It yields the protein CASSLERQTQETQYF.

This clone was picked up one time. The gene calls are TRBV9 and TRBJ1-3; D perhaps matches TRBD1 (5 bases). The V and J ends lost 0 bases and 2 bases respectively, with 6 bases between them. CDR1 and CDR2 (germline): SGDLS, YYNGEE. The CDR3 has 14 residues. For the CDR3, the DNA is TGTGCCAGCAGCGTAGAAGGGGCTGGAAACACCATATATTTT. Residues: CASSVEGAGNTIYF.

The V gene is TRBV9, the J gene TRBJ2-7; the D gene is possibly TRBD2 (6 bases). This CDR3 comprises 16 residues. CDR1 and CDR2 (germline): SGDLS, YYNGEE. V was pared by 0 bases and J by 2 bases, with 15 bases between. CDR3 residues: CASSVEGLANAYEQYF. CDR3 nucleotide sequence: TGTGCCAGCAGCGTAGAGGGGCTAGCGAACGCCTACGAGCAGTACTTC.

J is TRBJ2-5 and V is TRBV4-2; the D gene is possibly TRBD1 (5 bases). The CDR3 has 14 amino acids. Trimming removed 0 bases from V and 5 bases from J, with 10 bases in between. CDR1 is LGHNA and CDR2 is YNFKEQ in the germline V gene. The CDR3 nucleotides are TGTGCCAGCAGCCAAGAGCCAGGGTCGGAGACCCAGTACTTC. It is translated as CASSQEPGSETQYF.

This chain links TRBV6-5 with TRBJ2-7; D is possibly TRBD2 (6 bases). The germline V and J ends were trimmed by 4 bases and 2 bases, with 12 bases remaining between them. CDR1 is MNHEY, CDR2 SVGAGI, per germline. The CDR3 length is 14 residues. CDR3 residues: CASSLTAGAYEQYF. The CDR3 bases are TGTGCCAGCAGTTTAACAGCGGGCGCCTACGAGCAGTACTTC.

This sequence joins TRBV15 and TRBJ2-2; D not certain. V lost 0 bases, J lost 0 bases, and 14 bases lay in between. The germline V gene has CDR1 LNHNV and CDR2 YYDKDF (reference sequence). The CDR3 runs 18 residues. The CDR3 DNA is TGTGCCACCAGCAGAGAGTACAATCCCTTCGCGAACACCGGGGAGCTGTTTTTT. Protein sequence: CATSREYNPFANTGELFF.

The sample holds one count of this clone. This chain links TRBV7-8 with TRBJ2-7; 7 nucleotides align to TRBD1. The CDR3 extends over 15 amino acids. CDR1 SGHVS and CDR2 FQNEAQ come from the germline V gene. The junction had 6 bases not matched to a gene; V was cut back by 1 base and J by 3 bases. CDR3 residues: CASSLVVWDSYEQYF. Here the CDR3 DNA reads TGTGCCAGCAGCTTAGTTGTTTGGGACAGCTACGAGCAGTACTTC. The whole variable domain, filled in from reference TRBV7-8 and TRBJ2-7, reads GAGVSQSPRYKVAKRGQDVALRCDPISGHVSLFWYQQALGQGPEFLTYFQNEAQLDKSGLPSDRFFAERPEGSVSTLKIQRTQQEDSAVYLCASSLVVWDSYEQYFGPGTRLTVT.

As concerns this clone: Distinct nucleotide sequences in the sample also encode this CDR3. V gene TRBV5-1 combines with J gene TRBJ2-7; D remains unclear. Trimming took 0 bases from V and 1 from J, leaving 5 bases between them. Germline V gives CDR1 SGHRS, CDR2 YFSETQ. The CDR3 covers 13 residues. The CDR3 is CASSLGRSYEQYF. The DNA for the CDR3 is TGCGCCAGCAGCTTGGGCCGGTCCTACGAGCAGTACTTC. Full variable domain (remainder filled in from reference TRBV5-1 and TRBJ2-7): KAGVTQTPRYLIKTRGQQVTLSCSPISGHRSVSWYQQTPGQGLQFLFEYFSETQRNKGNFPGRFSGRQFSNSRSEMNVSTLELGDSALYLCASSLGRSYEQYFGPGTRLTVT.

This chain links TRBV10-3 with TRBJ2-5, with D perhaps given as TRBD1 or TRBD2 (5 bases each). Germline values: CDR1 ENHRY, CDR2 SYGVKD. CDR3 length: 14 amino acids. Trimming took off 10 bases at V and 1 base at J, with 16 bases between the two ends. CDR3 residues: CATRDVEGQETQYF. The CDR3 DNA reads TGTGCCACCAGGGACGTTGAGGGCCAAGAGACCCAGTACTTC.

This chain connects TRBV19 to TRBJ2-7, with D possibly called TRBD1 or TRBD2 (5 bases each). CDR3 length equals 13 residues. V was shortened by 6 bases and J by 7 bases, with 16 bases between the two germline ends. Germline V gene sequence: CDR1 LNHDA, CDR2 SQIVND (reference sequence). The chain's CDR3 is CASSGSVWGEQYF. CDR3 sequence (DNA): TGTGCCAGTAGCGGGTCCGTTTGGGGGGAGCAGTACTTC. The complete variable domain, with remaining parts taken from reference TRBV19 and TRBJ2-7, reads DGGITQSPKYLFRKEGQNVTLSCEQNLNHDAMYWYRQDPGQGLRLIYYSQIVNDFQKGDIAEGYSVSREKKESFPLTVTSAQKNPTAFYLCASSGSVWGEQYFGPGTRLTVT.

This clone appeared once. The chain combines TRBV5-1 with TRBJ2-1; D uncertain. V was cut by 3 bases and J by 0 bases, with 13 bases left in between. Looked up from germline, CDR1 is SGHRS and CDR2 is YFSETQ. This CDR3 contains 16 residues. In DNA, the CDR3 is TGCGCCAGCAGCTCAACATTGCTTGGCTCCTACAATGAGCAGTTCTTC. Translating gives CASSSTLLGSYNEQFF.

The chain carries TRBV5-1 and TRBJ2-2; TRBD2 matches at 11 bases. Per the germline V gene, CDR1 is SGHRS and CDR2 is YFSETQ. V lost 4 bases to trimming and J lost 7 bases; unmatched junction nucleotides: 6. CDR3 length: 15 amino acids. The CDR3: CASSTSGSDGGELFF. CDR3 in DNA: TGCGCCAGCAGCACTAGCGGGAGTGATGGCGGGGAGCTGTTTTTT.

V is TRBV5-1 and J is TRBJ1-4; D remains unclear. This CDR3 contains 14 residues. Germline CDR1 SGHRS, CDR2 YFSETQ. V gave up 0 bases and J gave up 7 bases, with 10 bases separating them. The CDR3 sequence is CASSLALRGEKLFF. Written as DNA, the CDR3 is TGCGCCAGCAGCTTGGCTCTCCGGGGTGAAAAACTGTTTTTT.

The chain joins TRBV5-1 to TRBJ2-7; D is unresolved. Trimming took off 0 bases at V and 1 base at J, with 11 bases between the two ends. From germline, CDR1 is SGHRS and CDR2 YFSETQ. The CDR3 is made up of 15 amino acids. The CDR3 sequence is CASSLVGGWSYEQYF. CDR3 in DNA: TGCGCCAGCAGCTTGGTCGGTGGGTGGTCCTACGAGCAGTACTTC.

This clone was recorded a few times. Here the CDR3 reads CASSYSTSGSWNEQFF. The CDR3 DNA follows: TGTGCCAGCAGTTACAGCACTAGCGGGAGTTGGAATGAGCAGTTCTTC. The chain recombines TRBV6-6 with TRBJ2-1; 11 bases map to TRBD2. J lost 7 bases, V lost 2 bases, and 7 bases had no gene match. CDR1 MNHNY and CDR2 SVGAGI come from the germline V gene (reference sequence). CDR3 length equals 16 residues.